This TCR beta chain was profiled in a study of identical twins. Notes on the study in general: Reduced insertions were recorded for abundant cord blood beta clonotypes, with no such pattern in memory repertoires.

The CDR3 totals 14 residues. J was trimmed by 4 bases and V by 5 bases; bases with no gene match: 5. This clonotype has ten or more counts. Its antigen is currently unknown. TCRdb re-derived calls from the 5' RACE reads in MiXCR, one entry per CDR3 protein. The data hold roughly 230,000 distinct CDR3 sequences, with about 8.9% observed a single time. These data were likewise used in another study, on yellow fever vaccine responses in identical twins.

This chain joins TRBV12-3 or TRBV12-4 and TRBJ2-3; 8 bases line up with TRBD1. The clonotype comes from a young woman in good health. Sequencing was performed on CD8+ T cells sorted from blood. Here the CDR3 DNA reads TGTGCCAGCAGTCTCGACAGGGGCCCAGATACGCAGTATTTT. Translated, it gives CASSLDRGPDTQYF.